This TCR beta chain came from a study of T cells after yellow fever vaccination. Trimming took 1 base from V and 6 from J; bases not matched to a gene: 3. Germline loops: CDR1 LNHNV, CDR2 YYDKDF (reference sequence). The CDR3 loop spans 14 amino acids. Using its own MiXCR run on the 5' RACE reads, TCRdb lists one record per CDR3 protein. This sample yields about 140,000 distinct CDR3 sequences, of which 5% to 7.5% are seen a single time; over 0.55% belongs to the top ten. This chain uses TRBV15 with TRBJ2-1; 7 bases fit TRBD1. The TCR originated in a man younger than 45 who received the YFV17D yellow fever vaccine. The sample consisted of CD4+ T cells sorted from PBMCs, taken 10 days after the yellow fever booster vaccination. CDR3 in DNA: TGTGCCACCAGCAGAGCGGGACAGTCCAATGAGCAGTTCTTC. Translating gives CATSRAGQSNEQFF.